These 31 T cell receptor beta chains share one sample of origin, sequenced in a study of CD8 T cells in ankylosing spondylitis. Study conclusions and caveats: Several highly homologous variants made up a TCR beta motif, and this motif appeared characteristic of ankylosing spondylitis blood.

TCRdb used MiXCR to reprocess the 5' RACE reads, holding one entry per CDR3 protein. The sample records about 420,000 distinct CDR3 sequences, around 20% being singletons. No antigen is known for these receptors. Sequencing was done on a sample of blood, either unsorted or a sorted T cell fraction (not recorded which). These receptors were taken from a male donor with ankylosing spondylitis.

V gene TRBV20-1 combines with J gene TRBJ2-7; 13 nucleotides agree with TRBD2. V lost 6 bases and J lost 6; bases outside the gene matches: 14. The CDR3 loop spans 16 amino acids. The germline gives CDR1 DFQATT, CDR2 SNEGSKA (reference sequence). The DNA for the CDR3 is TGCAGTGCAACACTGCCGTTGGGACTAGCGGGATTCGAGCAGTACTTC. This sequence encodes CSATLPLGLAGFEQYF.

This clonotype was picked up a small number of times. The chain uses TRBV20-1 and TRBJ2-3; 11 bases fit TRBD2. Germline lookup yields CDR1 DFQATT and CDR2 SNEGSKA (reference sequence). The CDR3 contains 14 residues. The J segment lost 5 bases and the V segment lost 6 bases, leaving 7 bases of the junction unmatched. The CDR3 DNA is TGCAGTGCGCCTACTAGCGGGAGTCGAGATACGCAGTATTTT. Its protein is CSAPTSGSRDTQYF.

This clonotype was seen many times. This sequence joins TRBV20-1 and TRBJ2-7; no firm D call. The CDR3 runs to 11 residues. Germline values: CDR1 DFQATT, CDR2 SNEGSKA (reference sequence). The ends were cut back, 3 bases at V and 5 bases at J, with 8 bases in the middle. CDR3 loop: CSARDWDEQYF. CDR3 nucleotides: TGCAGTGCTAGGGATTGGGACGAGCAGTACTTC.

The chain carries TRBV4-1 and TRBJ2-7; unclear D gene. Between the trimmed V and J ends, which lost 2 bases and 1 base, there was a span of 9 bases. Germline values: CDR1 MGHRA, CDR2 YSYEKL. The CDR3 length is 14 residues. The CDR3 DNA reads as TGCGCCAGCAGCCAACCGACGGTTTCCTACGAGCAGTACTTC. Protein: CASSQPTVSYEQYF.

This clonotype showed up just a few times. The rearrangement links TRBV28 to TRBJ1-6; 8 bases are a match to TRBD1. The germline V gene encodes CDR1 MDHEN and CDR2 SYDVKM. The CDR3 totals 14 residues. V was clipped by 6 bases and J by 7 bases; unmatched bases: 5. The CDR3 DNA sequence: TGTGCCAGCAGACAAGACAGGGGAAATTCACCCCTCCACTTT. As protein: CASRQDRGNSPLHF.

The chain recombines TRBV10-3 with TRBJ2-3; the match to TRBD2 covers 11 bases. Germline assignment: CDR1 ENHRY and CDR2 SYGVKD. J was trimmed by 5 bases and V by 7 bases; bases with no gene match: 14. The CDR3 covers 17 residues. CDR3 in amino acids: CAIKASGRLPIRDTQYF. Here the CDR3 DNA reads TGTGCCATCAAGGCTAGCGGGAGGCTTCCCATACGAGATACGCAGTATTTT.

V is TRBV24-1 and J is TRBJ2-5; 9 bases line up with TRBD1. The ends lost 5 bases at V and 2 bases at J; junction bases unmatched: 8. Looked up from germline, CDR1 is KGHDR and CDR2 is SFDVKD. The CDR3 sequence is 16 residues long. CDR3 in amino acids: CATSAPDRGGQETQYF. Written as DNA, the CDR3 is TGTGCCACCAGTGCCCCGGACAGGGGTGGACAAGAGACCCAGTACTTC.

In its sample, this clonotype was seen a few times. The V call is TRBV10-3, the J call TRBJ2-3; D remains unclear. CDR1 is ENHRY and CDR2 is SYGVKD in the germline V gene. The V end was cut by 4 bases, the J end by 0 bases, with 11 bases between. The CDR3 extends over 15 amino acids. This CDR3 is CAISVGGPSTDTQYF. The CDR3 DNA sequence: TGTGCCATCAGTGTGGGCGGTCCTAGCACAGATACGCAGTATTTT.

About this clonotype itself: One end of the junction is discordant with germline, which a read error may explain. The J gene is TRBJ2-5, the V gene TRBV7-9, with unresolved D. Germline CDR1 is SEHNR and CDR2 is FQNEAQ (reference sequence). The CDR3 is 14 amino acids. DNA of the CDR3: TGTGCCAGCAGCACCCGGGCCTCCCAAGAGACCCAGTATTTC. It is translated as CASSTRASQETQYF.

This chain joins TRBV12-3 or TRBV12-4 and TRBJ1-4; D unclear. Trimming stripped 5 bases from V and 3 bases from J, with 16 bases between. The CDR3 runs 16 residues. CDR3 sequence reads: CASSLKFGIANEKLFF. DNA for the CDR3: TGTGCCAGCAGTCTCAAGTTTGGGATAGCTAATGAAAAACTGTTTTTT.

This clonotype was recorded many times. This chain joins TRBV29-1 and TRBJ2-1, with D unresolved. The CDR3 consists of 16 residues. Germline loops: CDR1 SQVTM, CDR2 ANQGSEA. The V end lost 2 bases, the J end lost 0 bases, and 14 bases lay between the germline ends. The CDR3 nucleotides are TGCAGCGTTGAACCCCTCCAGAGGAGCTCCTACAATGAGCAGTTCTTC. This encodes CSVEPLQRSSYNEQFF.

The chain uses TRBV9 and TRBJ2-7; a possible D gene is TRBD1 (6 bases). V was cut by 4 bases and J by 4 bases, with 15 bases left in between. CDR1 is SGDLS, CDR2 YYNGEE, per germline. This CDR3 contains 14 residues. CDR3 bases: TGTGCCAGCAGCCCGACAGACAGGAGATACGAGCAGTACTTC. Protein sequence: CASSPTDRRYEQYF.

This clonotype was counted a few times. The chain combines TRBV11-2 with TRBJ2-3; 9 bases fit TRBD2. CDR3 length: 19 residues. CDR1 SGHAT and CDR2 FQNNGV come from the germline V gene. V shed 5 bases and J 1 base; nucleotides not matched to a gene: 16. CDR3 nucleotides: TGTGCCAGCAGCGTCCCTTATAGCGGGAGAACGTCGGGCACAGATACGCAGTATTTT. Amino acid sequence: CASSVPYSGRTSGTDTQYF.

The V call is TRBV15, the J call TRBJ2-5, with D tentatively TRBD2 (5 bases). This CDR3 comprises 16 residues. V shed 0 bases and J shed 5 bases, with 16 bases lying between them. From germline, CDR1 is LNHNV and CDR2 YYDKDF (reference sequence). The CDR3 DNA reads as TGTGCCACCAGCAGAGATTGGGAGACCACTAGGGAGACCCAGTACTTC. Translation: CATSRDWETTRETQYF.

The V and J genes are TRBV9 and TRBJ2-2; either TRBD1 or TRBD2 may supply D (5 bases each). Germline loops: CDR1 SGDLS, CDR2 YYNGEE. This CDR3 has 16 residues. V was pared by 0 bases and J by 0 bases, with 9 bases between. The CDR3 loop reads CASSVALGANTGELFF. The CDR3 DNA sequence: TGTGCCAGCAGCGTAGCTTTGGGGGCGAACACCGGGGAGCTGTTTTTT.

This chain links TRBV5-1 with TRBJ2-2, with unresolved D. CDR1 and CDR2 from the germline V gene are SGHRS and YFSETQ. The CDR3 consists of 14 residues. Trimming pared 4 bases from V and 5 bases from J, leaving 12 bases between. This CDR3 is CASSPTLGTGELFF. In nucleotides, the CDR3 is TGCGCCAGCAGCCCGACCCTAGGGACCGGGGAGCTGTTTTTT.

This clonotype occurred many times. The chain links TRBV10-3 to TRBJ2-4; TRBD2 matches 7 bases. This CDR3 spans 24 amino acids. Unmatched junction bases numbered 26, after V lost 0 bases and J lost 0 bases. Germline V gene sequence: CDR1 ENHRY, CDR2 SYGVKD. CDR3 region: CAISESSTGLTRMDKNEAKNIQYF. The DNA of the CDR3 is TGTGCCATCAGTGAGTCTAGCACGGGACTAACCCGAATGGACAAGAACGAAGCCAAAAACATTCAGTACTTC.

This chain connects TRBV5-5 to TRBJ2-7; 10 bases match TRBD1. Germline CDR1 SGHKS, CDR2 YYEKEE (reference sequence). The CDR3 is 15 residues long. Trimming took 5 bases from V and 5 from J; bases not matched to a gene: 10. The CDR3 loop is CASSLRDRGSDEQYF. The CDR3 nucleotides read TGTGCCAGCAGTCTTCGGGACAGGGGATCGGACGAGCAGTACTTC. Complete variable domain (other parts from reference TRBV5-5 and TRBJ2-7): DAGVTQSPTHLIKTRGQQVTLRCSPISGHKSVSWYQQVLGQGPQFIFQYYEKEERGRGNFPDRFSARQFPNYSSELNVNALLLGDSALYLCASSLRDRGSDEQYFGPGTRLTVT.

The rearrangement links TRBV7-8 to TRBJ1-5, with 8 bases fitting TRBD1. Germline V gives CDR1 SGHVS, CDR2 FQNEAQ. The CDR3 runs to 19 residues. After removal of 4 bases from V and 6 bases from J, the junction contained 20 bases not matched to a gene. The CDR3 loop reads CASSSRTGKGRGLGQPQHF. The CDR3 coding sequence is TGTGCCAGCAGCTCGCGGACAGGGAAAGGGAGGGGGTTGGGTCAGCCCCAGCATTTT.

The chain carries TRBV21-1 and TRBJ2-2; the table calls TRBD2, which could not be checked here. TRBV21-1 is a documented pseudogene. This CDR3 has 15 amino acids. Written as DNA, the CDR3 is TGTGCCAGCAGCAACAAGGGACTATTCACCGGGGAGCTGTTTTTT. This translates into CASSNKGLFTGELFF.

The chain combines TRBV27 with TRBJ2-7, with D possibly matching TRBD2 (6 bases). Germline CDR1 is MNHEY and CDR2 is SMNVEV (reference sequence). The CDR3 spans 14 residues. With 3 bases removed from V and 3 bases from J, the gap between germline ends came to 12 bases. CDR3 loop: CASSLSSTSYEQYF. The DNA for the CDR3 is TGTGCCAGCAGTTTGTCGTCGACTAGCTACGAGCAGTACTTC.

This clonotype has just a few counts. V gene TRBV30 combines with J gene TRBJ2-6; D gene ambiguous. The CDR3 has 11 amino acids. V lost 5 bases and J lost 9, with 8 bases in between. In germline, CDR1 is GTSNPN, CDR2 SVGIG (reference sequence). CDR3 bases: TGTGCCTGGGTATCGAACAACGTCCTGACTTTC. Translation gives CAWVSNNVLTF.

The rearrangement links TRBV18 to TRBJ1-1; D gene ambiguous. V was clipped by 3 bases and J by 4 bases, with 9 bases between them. The CDR3 loop spans 13 amino acids. Germline values: CDR1 KGHSH, CDR2 LQKENI. CDR3 in amino acids: CASSPGHPTEAFF. CDR3 in DNA: TGTGCCAGCTCACCGGGCCACCCCACTGAAGCTTTCTTT.

The gene calls are TRBV20-1 and TRBJ1-4; no clear D. CDR1 and CDR2 (germline): DFQATT, SNEGSKA (reference sequence). The V end lost 3 bases, the J end lost 4 bases, and 6 bases lay between the germline ends. The CDR3 loop spans 12 amino acids. CDR3 region: CSASNHNEKLFF. The CDR3 DNA is TGCAGTGCTAGCAACCATAATGAAAAACTGTTTTTT.

The gene calls are TRBV4-3 and TRBJ2-4; D assignment may be TRBD1 or TRBD2 (5 bases each). Germline V CDR1 and CDR2: LGHNA, YSLEER. The CDR3 covers 15 residues. V was trimmed by 1 base and J by 0 bases, leaving 7 bases between them. In DNA, the CDR3 is TGCGCCAGCAGCCAAGTTGGGACAGCCAAAAACATTCAGTACTTC. Its protein product is CASSQVGTAKNIQYF.

This clonotype showed up just a few times. The chain is built from TRBV5-6 and TRBJ1-1, with D tentatively TRBD1 (5 bases). Germline V gene sequence: CDR1 SGHDT, CDR2 YYEEEE. V lost 0 bases and J 7 bases, leaving 16 bases between the germline ends. This CDR3 has 15 amino acids. Written as DNA, the CDR3 is TGTGCCAGCAGCTTGGCCATGCAGGGCGGGGGTGAAGCTTTCTTT. Residues: CASSLAMQGGGEAFF.

This clonotype occurred many times. The gene calls are TRBV5-5 and TRBJ1-4, with D unclear. V was clipped by 0 bases and J by 5 bases, with 8 bases between them. CDR3 size: 14 residues. Germline V CDR1 and CDR2: SGHKS, YYEKEE (reference sequence). CDR3 sequence (DNA): TGTGCCAGCAGCTTGGGGTCCTTAAATGAAAAACTGTTTTTT. Translated, it gives CASSLGSLNEKLFF.

This clonotype occurred a few times. V usage is TRBV20-1 and J usage is TRBJ2-3; 9 bases map to TRBD2. The CDR3 loop spans 13 amino acids. V lost 5 bases and J lost 1; bases outside the gene matches: 1. The germline gives CDR1 DFQATT, CDR2 SNEGSKA (reference sequence). CDR3: CSAVAGGTDTQYF. As DNA, the CDR3 is TGCAGTGCTGTAGCGGGAGGCACAGATACGCAGTATTTT.

The gene calls are TRBV2 and TRBJ2-7; TRBD2 matches 9 bases. With 3 bases clipped from V and 6 bases from J, the junction kept 6 bases outside the gene matches. The V gene's germline CDR1 is SNHLY and CDR2 FYNNEI. This CDR3 has 14 amino acids. The CDR3 DNA is TGTGCCAGCAGTGAGCGGGAGGGGTTTAGCGAGCAGTACTTC. Translating gives CASSEREGFSEQYF.

The genes are TRBV14 and TRBJ1-2; D unclear. This CDR3 is 16 amino acids long. The V gene's germline CDR1 is SGHDN and CDR2 FVKESK. Trimming shortened V by 1 base and J by 3 bases, and 15 bases separated the two germline ends. The CDR3 DNA is TGTGCCAGCAGCCAAGTTGGCCCCGGAGTAGACTATGGCTACACCTTC. It encodes CASSQVGPGVDYGYTF.

The V gene is TRBV3-1, the J gene TRBJ2-1, with D possibly being TRBD1 (8 bases). CDR3 length: 16 amino acids. The germline CDR1 and CDR2 sequences are LGHDT and YNNKEL (reference sequence). V was pared by 1 base and J by 9 bases, with 19 bases between. CDR3 sequence reads: CASSQVTQGGGSEQFF. In DNA, the CDR3 is TGTGCCAGCAGCCAAGTGACACAGGGGGGGGGGAGTGAGCAGTTCTTC.